This T cell receptor beta chain was obtained from a study of blood T cell repertoires in COVID-19. Method: immunoSEQ multiplex PCR; TCRdb's copy keeps in-frame clones and lacks some. The sample consists of 110,000 or so clones, roughly 80% of them appearing once. V shed 8 bases and J shed 2 bases, with 12 bases lying between them. The CDR3 totals 14 residues. Germline values: CDR1 MDHEN, CDR2 SYDVKM. The clonotype comes from a man aged 50 or older with acute or convalescent COVID-19. The genes are TRBV28 and TRBJ2-2; tentatively, D is TRBD2 (6 bases). The sequenced material came from peripheral blood. CDR3 coding DNA: TGTGCCAGCGGCGGGACCGCAAACACCGGGGAGCTGTTTTTT. Protein product: CASGGTANTGELFF.